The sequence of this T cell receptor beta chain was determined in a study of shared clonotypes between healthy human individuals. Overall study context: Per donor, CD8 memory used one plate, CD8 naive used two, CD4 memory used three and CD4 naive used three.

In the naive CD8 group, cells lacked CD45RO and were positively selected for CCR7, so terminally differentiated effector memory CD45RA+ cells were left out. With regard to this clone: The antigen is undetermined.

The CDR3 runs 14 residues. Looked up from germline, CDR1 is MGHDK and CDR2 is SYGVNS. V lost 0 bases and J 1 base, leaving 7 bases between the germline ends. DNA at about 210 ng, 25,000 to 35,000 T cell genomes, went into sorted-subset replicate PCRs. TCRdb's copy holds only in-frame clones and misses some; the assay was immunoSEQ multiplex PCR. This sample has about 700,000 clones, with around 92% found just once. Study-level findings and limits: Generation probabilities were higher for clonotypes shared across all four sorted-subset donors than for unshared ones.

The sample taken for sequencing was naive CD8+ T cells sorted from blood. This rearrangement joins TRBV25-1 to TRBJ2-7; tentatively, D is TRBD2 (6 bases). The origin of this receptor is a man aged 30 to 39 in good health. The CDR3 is CASSEYGGSYEQYF. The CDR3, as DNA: TGTGCCAGCAGTGAATATGGGGGGTCCTACGAGCAGTACTTC.